This T cell receptor (beta chain) was observed in a study of high-grade serous ovarian cancer treatment subgroups. Study findings and constraints: Without spatial data, bulk sequencing limits insight into HGSC tumor diversity.

The CDR3 contains 14 residues. The V and J ends lost 8 bases and 7 bases, in that order; junction bases with no gene match: 13. Germline CDR1 MNHEY, CDR2 SMNVEV (reference sequence). Assay: immunoSEQ multiplex PCR; the TCRdb copy retains only in-frame clones and omits some. This table has approximately 5,800 clones, roughly 70% appearing once. This clone has more than one count but fewer than ten. Its antigen remains unidentified. Tumor samples were obtained before definitive surgery or chemotherapy. The clonotype comes from a human donor with high-grade serous ovarian cancer. The chain uses TRBV27 and TRBJ1-1; TRBD1 matches at 7 bases. The sample was tumor tissue. The CDR3 nucleotides are TGTGCCAGCGCTGTCAGGGGGGGAAGGATTGAAGCTTTCTTT. It is translated as CASAVRGGRIEAFF.